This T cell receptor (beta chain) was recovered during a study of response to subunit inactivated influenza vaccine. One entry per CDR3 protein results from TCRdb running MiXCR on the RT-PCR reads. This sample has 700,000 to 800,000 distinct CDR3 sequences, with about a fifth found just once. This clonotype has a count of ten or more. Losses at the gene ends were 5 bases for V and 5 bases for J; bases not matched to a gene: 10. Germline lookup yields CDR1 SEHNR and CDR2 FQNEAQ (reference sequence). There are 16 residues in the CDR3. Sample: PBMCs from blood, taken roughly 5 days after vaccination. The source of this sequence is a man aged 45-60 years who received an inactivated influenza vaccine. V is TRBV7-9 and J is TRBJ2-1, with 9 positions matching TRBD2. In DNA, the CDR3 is TGTGCCAGCAGCCATCCCACTAGCGGGCAAGACAATGAGCAGTTCTTC. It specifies CASSHPTSGQDNEQFF. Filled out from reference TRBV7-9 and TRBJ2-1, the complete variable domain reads DTGVSQNPRHKITKRGQNVTFRCDPISEHNRLYWYRQTLGQGPEFLTYFQNEAQLEKSRLLSDRFSAERPKGSFSTLEIQRTEQGDSAMYLCASSHPTSGQDNEQFFGPGTRLTVL.